This entry is about one TCR beta chain. In this sample, this clonotype turned up many times. Its antigen remains unidentified. No clone much larger than this one lies a single base away; base qualities are absent. The germline V and J ends show losses of 4 bases and 5 bases respectively, and no gene match explains 13 bases of the junction. CDR1 and CDR2 are read off the germline V gene as SGHRS and YFSETQ. The CDR3 spans 17 residues, from the cysteine through the phenylalanine. This entry keeps only the CDR3 DNA: 51 bases, framed from base 1. The sample originates from a study of neurological immune-mediated disorders (dated by TCRdb to the late 2010s). Background on the whole study: Peripheral blood TCR-beta repertoires from patients with HTLV-I-associated myelopathy (HAM/TSP), patients with multiple sclerosis, and healthy controls were compared in the study using UMI-based sequencing. The approximately 110 TCR-beta libraries included longitudinal samples, technical triplicates and paired sorted CD4+ and CD8+ T-cell subsets alongside PBMC samples. The cohort included some 66 subjects: approximately 14 with HAM/TSP, some 35 with multiple sclerosis, and approximately 20 healthy controls.

cDNA was synthesized by template-switch 5'RACE using a primer with a 10-nucleotide random unique molecular identifier that tagged each TCR transcript. Each sequencing run produced over 190 million TCR-beta sequences covering 15-18 subjects. Total RNA was extracted with the RNeasy kit. The KAPA Real-time Library Amplification kit was used to amplify TCR-beta VDJ regions with primers for the TCR constant region and the 5'RACE anchor. Sample indexes and Illumina adaptors were added in a first PCR, and a second PCR then increased library yield. After purification with Ampure beads, the TCR product of roughly 650 bp was size-selected on a 2% E-gel SizeSelection system. Before pooling, library quality was checked on a Bioanalyzer, concentration was measured with Qubit, and libraries were quantified with the Kapa Library Quantification kit. An Illumina HiSeq 2500 was used to sequence the libraries paired-end at 2 x 150 bp. To increase sequence diversity, 25-30% phiX was spiked into each library pool. In the paper's pipeline: The UMI-based MiGEC pipeline processed quality-filtered reads and removed over 75% of raw TCR sequences during error correction. VDJ genes were aligned to IMGT germline references, and each clonotype was defined by a unique CDR3 amino acid sequence together with V-J genes. VDJtools evaluated clonal expansion, Shannon diversity and CDR3 relatedness (CalcPairwiseDistances, ClusterSamples); CLCbio workbench built phylogenetic trees. A clone was classed as expanded if it had 8 or more unique UMIs, a cutoff based on coefficient-of-variation modelling across technical triplicates. The public sequencing data were trimmed at Q25 with fastp and processed into clonotypes with MiXCR by TCRdb, which kept only in-frame beta chains. Merged by CDR3 protein, the rows form single entries marked with the most common genes and DNA. TCRdb's processing, not the authors', yielded these V and J calls. For this sample there are under 20,000 distinct CDR3 sequences; roughly 15% appear just once. The biggest ten clones account for approximately 15% of the sample.

Libraries from unsorted PBMCs were made from 2 million PBMCs kept in RNAlater at -80 degrees C until RNA extraction. Peripheral blood underwent Ficoll-Hypaque density gradient centrifugation to isolate PBMCs, which were then cryopreserved in liquid nitrogen. Beyond this particular receptor, the publication reports: Across subjects, expanded clones never shared an identical CDR3 amino acid sequence, which suggests that the TCR-beta repertoires in every group were private. TCR clonal expansion was highest in HAM/TSP patients and lowest in MS patients, with MS patients falling below even healthy controls.

The chain is made from TRBV5-1 and TRBJ2-2; TRBD1 aligns with 8 central bases. The clonotype originates from a man between 60 and 75 years old with HTLV-1-associated myelopathy (HAM/TSP). The sample comprised PBMCs. The nucleotide sequence reads as follows: TGCGCCAGCAGCGCAACACCAGGGGGCGTTTGGACCGGGGAGCTGTTTTTT. The resulting protein is CASSATPGGVWTGELFF.